This entry features one TCR beta chain sequence. The sample is drawn from a study of blood T cell repertoires in COVID-19. Overall study context: The cDNA or gDNA used as material had been derived from T cells, B-cell-depleted T cells, or PBMCs.

Original analysis: Reference gene primer amplification yielded estimated nucleated cell counts. This table comes from immunoSEQ multiplex PCR, and its TCRdb copy is limited to in-frame clones, with some not included. V, J and clone size derive from that table, while D and trimming were established from the DNA sequence. The sample carries some 190,000 clones, 70% to 80% recorded once. The germline V gene encodes CDR1 LNHDA and CDR2 SQIVND (reference sequence). The CDR3 contains 14 residues. Trimming took 2 bases from V and 6 from J, leaving 13 bases between them. Study members were between roughly 18 and 100 years old and lived in 25 or so US regions. Shortly before study entry, within 2 weeks, exposed participants had met a COVID-19 case.

Material for sequencing was PBMCs or T cells enriched from blood (not recorded which). This TCR derives from a man aged 55-75 years who had been exposed to COVID-19. The rearrangement joins TRBV19 to TRBJ1-2; D remains unclear. CDR3 region: CASSIITGIDGYTF. In DNA form, the CDR3 reads TGTGCCAGTAGTATAATTACCGGGATCGATGGCTACACCTTC.